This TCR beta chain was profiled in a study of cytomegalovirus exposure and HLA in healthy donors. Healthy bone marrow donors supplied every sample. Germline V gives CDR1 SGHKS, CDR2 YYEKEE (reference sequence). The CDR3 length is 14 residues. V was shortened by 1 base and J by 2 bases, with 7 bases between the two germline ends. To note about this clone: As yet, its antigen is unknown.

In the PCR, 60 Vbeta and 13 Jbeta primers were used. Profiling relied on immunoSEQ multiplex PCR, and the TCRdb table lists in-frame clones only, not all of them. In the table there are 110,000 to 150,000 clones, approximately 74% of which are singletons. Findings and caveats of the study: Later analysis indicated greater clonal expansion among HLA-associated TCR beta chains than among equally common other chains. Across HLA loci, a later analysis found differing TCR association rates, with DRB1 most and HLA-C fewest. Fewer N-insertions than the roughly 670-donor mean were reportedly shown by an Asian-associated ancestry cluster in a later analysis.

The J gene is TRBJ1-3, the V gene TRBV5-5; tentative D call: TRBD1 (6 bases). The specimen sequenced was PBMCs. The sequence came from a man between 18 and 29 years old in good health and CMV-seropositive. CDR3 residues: CASSLKGAGNTIYF. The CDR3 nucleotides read TGTGCCAGCAGCTTGAAGGGGGCTGGAAACACCATATATTTT.